This entry lists 8 T cell receptor beta chains sequenced from one sample in a study of blood T cell repertoires in COVID-19. Assay used: immunoSEQ multiplex PCR; TCRdb lists only in-frame clones, some missing. The sample contains about 220,000 clones, roughly 87% of which appear only once. Material: peripheral blood. These receptor sequences come from a man aged 35 to 55 with active or convalescent COVID-19.

The sample holds one count of this clone. The chain uses TRBV24-1 and TRBJ2-3, with 8 bases fitting TRBD2. The CDR3 length is 17 residues. V shed 3 bases and J 5 bases; nucleotides not matched to a gene: 12. The germline V gene encodes CDR1 KGHDR and CDR2 SFDVKD. CDR3 sequence: CATSDAREALSGDTQYF. The DNA of the CDR3 is TGTGCCACCAGTGATGCGCGGGAGGCCCTAAGCGGAGATACGCAGTATTTT.

CDR3 nucleotides: TGTGCCAGCAGTTTATCCACAGGTTTCCCCGGGGAGCTGTTTTTT. Its protein is CASSLSTGFPGELFF. The V and J genes are TRBV28 and TRBJ2-2, with TRBD1 as a possible D gene (5 bases). V was trimmed by 1 base and J by 6 bases, leaving 12 bases between them. CDR1 and CDR2 from the germline V gene are MDHEN and SYDVKM. The CDR3 is 15 amino acids.

This chain uses TRBV2 with TRBJ1-4; TRBD1 aligns across 9 bases. The CDR3 has 16 residues. Germline V CDR1 and CDR2: SNHLY, FYNNEI. V lost 7 bases and J lost 2; bases outside the gene matches: 8. This chain's CDR3 is CASTSRDRVTNEKLFF. In nucleotides, the CDR3 is TGTGCCAGCACGTCCCGGGACAGGGTCACTAATGAAAAACTGTTTTTT.

The gene calls are TRBV10-3 and TRBJ1-1; D is possibly TRBD1 (5 bases). CDR3 length: 12 amino acids. V lost 11 bases, J lost 1 base, and 11 bases lay in between. The germline V gene encodes CDR1 ENHRY and CDR2 SYGVKD. CDR3 DNA: TGTGCCTCCCAGGGCCCGAACACTGAAGCTTTCTTT. Amino acids: CASQGPNTEAFF.

The CDR3 reads CASSPPQGLYEQYF. In DNA form, the CDR3 reads TGTGCCAGCTCACCACCGCAGGGACTCTACGAGCAGTACTTC. The J gene is TRBJ2-7, the V gene TRBV18; D may be TRBD2 (6 bases). The CDR3 runs to 14 residues. The germline V gene encodes CDR1 KGHSH and CDR2 LQKENI. Deletions cut 0 bases from V and 3 bases from J, with 9 bases between.

The rearrangement joins TRBV2 to TRBJ1-1, with D tentatively TRBD1 (5 bases). The ends were cut back, 5 bases at V and 13 bases at J, with 14 bases in the middle. The CDR3 spans 11 residues. Germline assignment: CDR1 SNHLY and CDR2 FYNNEI. The CDR3 region is CASSQGEVSFF. CDR3 bases: TGTGCCAGCAGTCAAGGGGAGGTTAGTTTCTTT. Full variable domain (outside the CDR3, taken from reference TRBV2 and TRBJ1-1): EPEVTQTPSHQVTQMGQEVILRCVPISNHLYFYWYRQILGQKVEFLVSFYNNEISEKSEIFDDQFSVERPDGSNFTLKIRSTKLEDSAMYFCASSQGEVSFFGQGTRLTVV.

This clone was picked up a small number of times. This rearrangement joins TRBV6-1 to TRBJ1-5, with 8 nucleotides matching TRBD1. This CDR3 comprises 17 residues. The J segment lost 0 bases and the V segment lost 2 bases, leaving 6 bases of the junction unmatched. From germline, CDR1 is MNHNS and CDR2 SASEGT. CDR3 loop: CASSELDRAYSNQPQHF. The CDR3 DNA reads TGTGCCAGCAGTGAATTGGACAGGGCATATAGCAATCAGCCCCAGCATTTT.

This chain connects TRBV6-1 to TRBJ1-1, with TRBD1 identical over 7 bases. The junction had 6 bases not matched to a gene; V was cut back by 2 bases and J by 0 bases. The CDR3 covers 16 residues. The germline gives CDR1 MNHNS, CDR2 SASEGT. Here the CDR3 reads CASSERTGYMNTEAFF. Here the CDR3 DNA reads TGTGCCAGCAGTGAAAGGACAGGATACATGAACACTGAAGCTTTCTTT.